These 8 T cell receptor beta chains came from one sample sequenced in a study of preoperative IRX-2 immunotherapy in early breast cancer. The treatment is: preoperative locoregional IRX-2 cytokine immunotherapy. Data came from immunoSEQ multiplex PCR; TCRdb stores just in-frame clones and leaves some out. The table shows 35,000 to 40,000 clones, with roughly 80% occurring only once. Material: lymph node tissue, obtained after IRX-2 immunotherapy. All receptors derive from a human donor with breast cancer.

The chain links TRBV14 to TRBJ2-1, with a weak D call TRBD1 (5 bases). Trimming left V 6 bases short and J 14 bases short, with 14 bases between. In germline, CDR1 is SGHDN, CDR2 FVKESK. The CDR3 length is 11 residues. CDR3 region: CASSTGSREFF. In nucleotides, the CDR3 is TGTGCCAGCAGTACAGGTAGCCGCGAGTTCTTC.

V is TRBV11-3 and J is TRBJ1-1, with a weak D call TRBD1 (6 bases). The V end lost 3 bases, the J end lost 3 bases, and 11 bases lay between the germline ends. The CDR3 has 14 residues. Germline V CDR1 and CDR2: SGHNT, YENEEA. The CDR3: CASSFGQTHTEAFF. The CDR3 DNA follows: TGTGCCAGCAGCTTCGGACAGACACACACTGAAGCTTTCTTT.

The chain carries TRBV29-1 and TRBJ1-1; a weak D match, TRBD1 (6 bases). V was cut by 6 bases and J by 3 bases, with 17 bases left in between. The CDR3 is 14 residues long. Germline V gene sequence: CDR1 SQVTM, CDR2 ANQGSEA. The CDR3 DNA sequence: TGCAGCGTCACACGAGGGGGGGCCGACACTGAAGCTTTCTTT. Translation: CSVTRGGADTEAFF.

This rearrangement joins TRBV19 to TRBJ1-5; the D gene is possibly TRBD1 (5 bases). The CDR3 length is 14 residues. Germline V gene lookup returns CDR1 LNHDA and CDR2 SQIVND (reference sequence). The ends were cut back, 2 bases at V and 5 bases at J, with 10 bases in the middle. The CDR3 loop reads CASSIQGRHQPQHF. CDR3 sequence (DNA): TGTGCCAGTAGTATACAGGGAAGGCATCAGCCCCAGCATTTT.

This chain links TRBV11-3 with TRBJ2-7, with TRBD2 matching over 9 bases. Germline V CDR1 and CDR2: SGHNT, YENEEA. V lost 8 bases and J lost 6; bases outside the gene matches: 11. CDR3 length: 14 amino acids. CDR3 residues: CASVGGGVPGEQYF. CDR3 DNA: TGTGCCAGCGTAGGCGGGGGGGTCCCGGGCGAGCAGTACTTC.

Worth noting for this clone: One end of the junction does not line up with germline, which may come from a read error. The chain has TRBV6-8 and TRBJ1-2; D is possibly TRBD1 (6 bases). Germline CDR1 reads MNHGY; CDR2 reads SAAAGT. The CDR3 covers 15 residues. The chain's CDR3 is CAISAFGGADYGYTF. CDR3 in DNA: TGTGCCATCAGTGCGTTCGGGGGCGCAGACTATGGCTACACCTTC.

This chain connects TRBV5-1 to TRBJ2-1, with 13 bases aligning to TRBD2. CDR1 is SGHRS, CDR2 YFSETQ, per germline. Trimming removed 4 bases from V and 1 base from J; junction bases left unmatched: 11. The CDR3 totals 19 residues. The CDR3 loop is CASSEALAGGIGSYNEQFF. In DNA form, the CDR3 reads TGCGCCAGCAGCGAAGCACTAGCGGGGGGGATAGGTTCCTACAATGAGCAGTTCTTC.

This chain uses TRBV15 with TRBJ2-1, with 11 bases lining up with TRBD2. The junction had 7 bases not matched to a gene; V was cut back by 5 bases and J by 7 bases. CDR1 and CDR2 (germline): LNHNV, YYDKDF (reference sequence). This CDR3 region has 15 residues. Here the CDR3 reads CATSARSSGGNEQFF. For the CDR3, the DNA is TGTGCCACCAGCGCGCGATCTAGCGGGGGGAATGAGCAGTTCTTC.